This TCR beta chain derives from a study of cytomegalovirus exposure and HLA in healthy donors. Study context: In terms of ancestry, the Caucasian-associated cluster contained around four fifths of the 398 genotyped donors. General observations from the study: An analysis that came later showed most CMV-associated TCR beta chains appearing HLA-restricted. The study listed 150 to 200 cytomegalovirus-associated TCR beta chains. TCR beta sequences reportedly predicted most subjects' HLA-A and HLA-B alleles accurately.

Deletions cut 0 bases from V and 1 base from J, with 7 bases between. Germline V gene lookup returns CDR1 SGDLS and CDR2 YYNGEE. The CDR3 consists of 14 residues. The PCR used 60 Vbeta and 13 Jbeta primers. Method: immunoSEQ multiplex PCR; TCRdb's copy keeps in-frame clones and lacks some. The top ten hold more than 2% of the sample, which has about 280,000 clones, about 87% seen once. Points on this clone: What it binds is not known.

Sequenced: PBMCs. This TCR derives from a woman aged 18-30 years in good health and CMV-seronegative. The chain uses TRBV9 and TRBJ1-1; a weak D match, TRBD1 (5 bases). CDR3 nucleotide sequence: TGTGCCAGCAGCGTAGTAACAGGGAACACTGAAGCTTTCTTT. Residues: CASSVVTGNTEAFF.